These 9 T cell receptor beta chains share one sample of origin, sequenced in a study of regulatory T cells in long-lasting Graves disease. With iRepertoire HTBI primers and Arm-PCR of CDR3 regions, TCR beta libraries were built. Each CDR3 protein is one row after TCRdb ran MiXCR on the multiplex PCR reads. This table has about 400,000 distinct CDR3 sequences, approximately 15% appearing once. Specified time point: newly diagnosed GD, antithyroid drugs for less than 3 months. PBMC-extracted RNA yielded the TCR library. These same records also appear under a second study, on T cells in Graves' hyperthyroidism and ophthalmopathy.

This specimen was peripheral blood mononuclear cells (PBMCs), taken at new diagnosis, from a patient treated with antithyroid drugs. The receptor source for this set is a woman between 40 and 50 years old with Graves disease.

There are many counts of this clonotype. CDR3 nucleotide sequence: TGTGCCAGCAGCTTAGAGAAAGTAGTCCAGGGGTGGCAGCAGTACTTC. This translates into CASSLEKVVQGWQQYF. The J gene is TRBJ2-7, the V gene TRBV7-3, with TRBD1 as a possible D gene (6 bases). Germline V gene data show CDR1 as SGHTA and CDR2 as FQGTGA. The CDR3 contains 16 residues. V dropped 2 bases and J dropped 8 bases, with 22 bases sitting between them.

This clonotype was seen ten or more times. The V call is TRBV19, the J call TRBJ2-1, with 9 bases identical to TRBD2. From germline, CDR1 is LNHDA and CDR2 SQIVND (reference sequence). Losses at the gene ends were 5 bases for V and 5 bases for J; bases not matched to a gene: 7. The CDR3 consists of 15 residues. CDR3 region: CASSPPSGTNNEQFF. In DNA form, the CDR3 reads TGTGCCAGTAGTCCCCCTAGCGGGACGAACAATGAGCAGTTCTTC.

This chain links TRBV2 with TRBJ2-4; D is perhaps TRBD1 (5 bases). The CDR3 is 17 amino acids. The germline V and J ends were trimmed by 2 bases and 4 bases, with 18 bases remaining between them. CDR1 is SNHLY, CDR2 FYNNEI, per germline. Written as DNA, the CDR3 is TGTGCCAGCAGTGAACAGGGCAGGGCCTCCATGAAAAACATTCAGTACTTC. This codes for CASSEQGRASMKNIQYF.

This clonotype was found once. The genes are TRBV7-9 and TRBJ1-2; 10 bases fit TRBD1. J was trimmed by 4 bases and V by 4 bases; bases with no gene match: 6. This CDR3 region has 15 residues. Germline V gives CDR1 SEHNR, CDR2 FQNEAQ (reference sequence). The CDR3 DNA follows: TGTGCCAGCAGCTACGTGACAGGGGGCCCCTATGGCTACACCTTC. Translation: CASSYVTGGPYGYTF.

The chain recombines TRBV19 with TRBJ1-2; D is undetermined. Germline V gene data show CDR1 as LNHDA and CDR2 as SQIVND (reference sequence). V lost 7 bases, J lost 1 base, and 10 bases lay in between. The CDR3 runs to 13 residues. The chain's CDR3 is CASTVDNNYGYTF. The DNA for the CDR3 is TGTGCCAGTACCGTAGACAATAACTATGGCTACACCTTC.

CDR3 amino acids: CASSQVGVQGDTQYF. The CDR3 bases are TGCGCCAGCAGCCAAGTGGGGGTACAGGGGGATACGCAGTATTTT. The chain carries TRBV4-1 and TRBJ2-3, with 7 positions matching TRBD1. Germline CDR1 reads MGHRA; CDR2 reads YSYEKL. The CDR3 extends over 15 amino acids. Losses at the gene ends were 1 base for V and 6 bases for J; bases not matched to a gene: 7.

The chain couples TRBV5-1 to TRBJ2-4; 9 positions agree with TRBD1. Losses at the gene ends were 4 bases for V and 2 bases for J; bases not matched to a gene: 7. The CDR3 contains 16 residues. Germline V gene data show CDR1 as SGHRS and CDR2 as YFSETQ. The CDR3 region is CASSTLQGATKNIQYF. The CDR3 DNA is TGCGCCAGCAGCACTCTACAGGGGGCAACCAAAAACATTCAGTACTTC.

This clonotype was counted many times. The CDR3 bases are TGTGCCAGCAGAGAAGAATTAGCGGGAGGGCACAGAGAGACCCAGTACTTC. It translates to CASREELAGGHRETQYF. The genes are TRBV6-4 and TRBJ2-5; 11 nucleotides agree with TRBD2. This CDR3 comprises 17 residues. Losses at the gene ends were 6 bases for V and 4 bases for J; bases not matched to a gene: 13. Germline V lookup: CDR1 MRHNA, CDR2 SNTAGT.

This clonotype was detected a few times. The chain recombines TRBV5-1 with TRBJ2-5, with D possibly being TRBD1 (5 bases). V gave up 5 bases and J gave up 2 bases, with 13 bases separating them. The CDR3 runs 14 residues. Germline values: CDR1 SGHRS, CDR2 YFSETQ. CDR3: CASRKTAIQETQYF. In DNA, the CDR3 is TGCGCCAGCAGAAAGACAGCAATACAAGAGACCCAGTACTTC.